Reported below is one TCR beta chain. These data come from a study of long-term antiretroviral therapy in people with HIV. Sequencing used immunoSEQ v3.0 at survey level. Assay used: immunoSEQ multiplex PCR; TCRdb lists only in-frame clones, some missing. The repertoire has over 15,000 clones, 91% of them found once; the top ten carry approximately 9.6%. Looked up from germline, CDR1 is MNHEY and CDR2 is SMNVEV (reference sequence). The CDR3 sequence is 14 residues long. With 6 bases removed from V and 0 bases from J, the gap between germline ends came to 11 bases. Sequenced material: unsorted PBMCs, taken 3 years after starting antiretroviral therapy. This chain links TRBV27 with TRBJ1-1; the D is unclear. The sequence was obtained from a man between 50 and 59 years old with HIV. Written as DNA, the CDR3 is TGTGCCAGCAGGTCCAGTGACCTGAACACTGAAGCTTTCTTT. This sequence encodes CASRSSDLNTEAFF.